Described below is a single T cell receptor (beta chain) sequence and its context. Its antigen is still unknown. Within one base of it there is no much larger clone, and no base qualities were kept. According to the study, the label for this sample's treatment or condition signals: live attenuated yellow fever vaccine strain. PBMCs were isolated from peripheral blood using a standard Ficoll-Paque protocol. CD4 and CD8 T-cell fractions were isolated with Dynabeads CD4 and CD8 positive selection kits. RNA was extracted with TriZol from bulk PBMCs, CD4 and CD8 fractions, and dextramer-positive and dextramer-negative fractions. Sequencing was carried out with an Illumina NovaSeq 6000. TCR cDNA was synthesized by 5'RACE template switching, which introduced a universal primer site and unique molecular identifiers. cDNA synthesis was primed from both the TCR alpha and TCR beta constant segments. Libraries were amplified in two PCR steps, with sample barcodes and sequencing adapters added in the second step. Sequencing of libraries was done on Illumina HiSeq 2500 (2x100 bp) or NovaSeq (2x150 bp). The paper's data handling went like this. MIGEC handled demultiplexing of reads and collapsing into UMI consensus sequences, while MiXCR performed V(D)J alignment. Vaccine-responding clonotypes were identified with edgeR using replicate PBMC samples, with FDR below 0.01 and a log2 fold change above 5 up to day 15 being required. Each bulk clonotype received a CD4 or CD8 identity based on whether the sequenced CD4 or CD8 repertoire contained that clonotype at higher abundance. The public reads were run again by TCRdb, first through fastp at Q25 and then through MiXCR, and only productive beta chains were kept. Identical CDR3 proteins give one entry, which carries the most common genes and DNA. The V and J calls come from TCRdb's annotation, not from the publication. The sample table lists more than 300,000 distinct CDR3 sequences, around 11% of them with a count of one. The ten largest account for approximately 3% of the sample.

The data originate from a study of T cells after yellow fever vaccination (dated by TCRdb to the late 2010s). Some background on the complete study: Libraries from fractions with low cell numbers were prepared with the SMART-Seq v4 Ultra Low Input RNA kit. To track T-cell clones before and after primary and booster YFV17D yellow fever vaccination, bulk TCR alpha and beta repertoires were sequenced longitudinally. Two healthy male donors made up the cohort, one aged 18 to 29 years and the other aged 30 to 40 years. Bulk PBMC replicates and cell subsets were isolated from blood drawn at multiple timepoints before and after both primary and secondary immunization. What the authors observed across the whole study: Most clones expanded after primary vaccination (96% of CD4 and 88% of CD8) were re-detected after the booster, suggesting that broad memory maintenance occurred. The study included only a couple of donors, which limits how far the findings can be generalized. Computational filtering was needed because FACS-sorted repertoires could contain abundant contaminating clonotypes from the bulk population. A small share of clonotypes was detected in both CD4 and CD8 compartments, with the overlap likely arising from convergent recombination. Compared with the primary T-cell response, the secondary T-cell response was faster but weaker, reaching its peak on day 5 rather than on day 15.

The germline V gene provides CDR1 LGHNA and CDR2 YSLEER. V has 0 bases trimmed and J has 1 base trimmed; junction bases matching no gene number 7. The CDR3 measures 17 amino acids from cysteine to phenylalanine. Only the CDR3 portion is preserved as DNA: 51 bases, with reading frame beginning at the first base. The V and J genes are TRBV4-3 and TRBJ1-1; 8 bases in the junction line up with TRBD1. Sequencing was performed on CD4+ T cells sorted from PBMCs, taken 45 days after the yellow fever booster vaccination. The clonotype originates from a man aged 18 to 30 who received the YFV17D yellow fever vaccine. The DNA reads TGCGCCAGCAGCCAAGATAGGGTCGGACAGGGGAACACTGAAGCTTTCTTT. It translates to CASSQDRVGQGNTEAFF.